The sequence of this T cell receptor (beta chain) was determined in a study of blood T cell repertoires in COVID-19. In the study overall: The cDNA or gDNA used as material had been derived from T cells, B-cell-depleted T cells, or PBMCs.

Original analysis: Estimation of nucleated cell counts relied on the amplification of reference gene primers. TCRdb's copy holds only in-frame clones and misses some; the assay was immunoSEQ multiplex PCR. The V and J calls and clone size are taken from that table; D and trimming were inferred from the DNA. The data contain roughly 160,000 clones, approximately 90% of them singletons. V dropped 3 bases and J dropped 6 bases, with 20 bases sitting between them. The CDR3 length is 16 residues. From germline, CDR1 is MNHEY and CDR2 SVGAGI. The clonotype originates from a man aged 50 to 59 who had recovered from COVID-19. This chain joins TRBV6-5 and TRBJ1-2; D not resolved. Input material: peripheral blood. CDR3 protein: CASSYESLSLSDGYTF. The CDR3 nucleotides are TGTGCCAGCAGTTATGAGAGTTTATCGCTTTCGGATGGCTACACCTTC.